The entry below describes one TCR beta chain. These data belong to a study of blood T cell repertoires in COVID-19. For the study at large: Samples taken during acute and convalescent COVID-19 were collected in the United States, Italy and Spain.

Original data processing: Cell counts per sample came from amplifying reference gene primers. Clones were sequenced by immunoSEQ multiplex PCR, and TCRdb holds only the in-frame ones, with some missing. The V and J calls and clone size were taken over from that table, and D and trimming were inferred from the DNA. Here the sample spans approximately 440,000 clones, less than 95% being singletons. The CDR3 has 14 amino acids. Germline loops: CDR1 SQVTM, CDR2 ANQGSEA. Trimming took 4 bases from V and 8 from J; bases not matched to a gene: 9. The TCR sequence derives from a man aged 18 to 30 who had recovered from COVID-19. Sequencing used PBMCs or T cells enriched from blood (not recorded which). The gene calls are TRBV29-1 and TRBJ2-1; 9 positions agree with TRBD1. CDR3 nucleotides: TGCAGCGTTGGTGGGGACAGGGTCTCTCATGAGCAGTTCTTC. Protein sequence: CSVGGDRVSHEQFF.